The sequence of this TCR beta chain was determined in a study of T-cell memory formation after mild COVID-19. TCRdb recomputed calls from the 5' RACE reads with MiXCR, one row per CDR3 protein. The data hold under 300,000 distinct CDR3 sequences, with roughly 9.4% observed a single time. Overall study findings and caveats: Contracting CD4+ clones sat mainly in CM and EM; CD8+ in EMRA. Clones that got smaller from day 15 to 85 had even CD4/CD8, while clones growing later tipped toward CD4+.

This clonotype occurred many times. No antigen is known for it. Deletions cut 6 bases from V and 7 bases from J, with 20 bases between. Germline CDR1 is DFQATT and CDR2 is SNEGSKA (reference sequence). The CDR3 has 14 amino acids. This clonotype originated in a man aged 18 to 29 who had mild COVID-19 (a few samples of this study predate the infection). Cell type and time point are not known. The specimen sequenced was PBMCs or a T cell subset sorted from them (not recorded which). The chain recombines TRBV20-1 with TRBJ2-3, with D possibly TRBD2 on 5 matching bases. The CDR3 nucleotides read TGCAGTGCCATATATCGGAGGTCCTCCAATACGCAGTATTTT. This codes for CSAIYRRSSNTQYF.